The 26 T cell receptor beta chains below all came from one sample that was sequenced in a study of T-cell reconstitution after alpha-beta-depleted transplantation in children. Unique molecular identifiers were used in preparing the TCRbeta library. Each CDR3 protein gets one entry after TCRdb re-called the PCR reads with MiXCR. This table holds 500,000 to 600,000 distinct CDR3 sequences, around 19% found once. The source material was PBMCs from the stem cell graft donor, sampled from the stem cell graft. These receptors all come from a human donor who donated a stem cell graft to a child with acute lymphoblastic leukemia.

The V gene is TRBV20-1, the J gene TRBJ2-1, with 9 bases identical to TRBD2. The trim removed 3 bases at V and 9 bases at J, leaving 15 bases unmatched. The germline gives CDR1 DFQATT, CDR2 SNEGSKA (reference sequence). The CDR3 is made up of 16 amino acids. In nucleotides, the CDR3 is TGCAGTGCTAGCCCCCTCATAGCGGGAGTATTCGGTGAGCAGTTCTTC. Translation: CSASPLIAGVFGEQFF.

The chain links TRBV25-1 to TRBJ1-5; D gene uncertain. The CDR3 sequence is 12 residues long. Trimming cost V 8 bases and J 2 bases, with 7 bases left between them. Germline CDR1 MGHDK, CDR2 SYGVNS. CDR3: CASGLRNQPQHF. As DNA, the CDR3 is TGTGCCAGCGGACTTCGCAATCAGCCCCAGCATTTT.

The chain couples TRBV9 to TRBJ2-5, with D possibly matching TRBD2 (5 bases). The CDR3 contains 14 residues. Germline V gives CDR1 SGDLS, CDR2 YYNGEE. Trimming stripped 3 bases from V and 3 bases from J, with 12 bases between. The CDR3 DNA reads as TGTGCCAGCAGCGCCACGGGGAACAAAGAGACCCAGTACTTC. Translation gives CASSATGNKETQYF.

V gene TRBV6-1 combines with J gene TRBJ2-7; D not resolved. Germline V gives CDR1 MNHNS, CDR2 SASEGT. Trimming took 4 bases from V and 6 from J, leaving 13 bases between them. The CDR3 loop spans 13 amino acids. CDR3 sequence (DNA): TGTGCCAGCAGTGCTAAGGACGGAAGCGAGCAGTACTTC. This codes for CASSAKDGSEQYF.

The CDR3 loop reads CSAPDLGNEQFF. The CDR3 coding sequence is TGCAGTGCACCGGACCTGGGCAATGAGCAGTTCTTC. The gene calls are TRBV20-1 and TRBJ2-1; D ambiguous. V lost 6 bases to trimming and J lost 6 bases, with 12 bases between them. CDR1 is DFQATT and CDR2 is SNEGSKA in the germline V gene (reference sequence). The length of the CDR3 is 12 residues.

This clonotype was detected only a few times. V gene TRBV5-1 combines with J gene TRBJ1-2; 8 nucleotides agree with TRBD1. Germline V gene lookup returns CDR1 SGHRS and CDR2 YFSETQ. The CDR3 consists of 16 residues. V lost 4 bases and J lost 4; bases outside the gene matches: 12. The CDR3 sequence: CASSPGQVQGAYGYTF. CDR3 sequence (DNA): TGCGCCAGCAGCCCGGGACAGGTGCAGGGGGCCTATGGCTACACCTTC.

V and J are TRBV20-1 and TRBJ2-7; D uncertain. CDR1 and CDR2 from the germline V gene are DFQATT and SNEGSKA (reference sequence). CDR3 size: 13 residues. With 3 bases removed from V and 5 bases from J, the gap between germline ends came to 14 bases. The DNA of the CDR3 is TGCAGTGCTAGGGAGTGGACCAGTGACGAGCAGTACTTC. Translating it yields CSAREWTSDEQYF.

The V call is TRBV12-3 or TRBV12-4, the J call TRBJ2-3; 13 bases align to TRBD2. The CDR3 runs to 17 residues. With V trimmed by 6 bases and J by 6 bases, 12 bases remained unmatched. In DNA, the CDR3 is TGTGCCAGCAGCCGACGCGGACTAGCGGGAGTTTGGGATACGCAGTATTTT. Residues: CASSRRGLAGVWDTQYF.

V and J are TRBV4-2 and TRBJ1-1; a possible D gene is TRBD1 (6 bases). The CDR3 has 14 residues. Between the trimmed V and J ends, which lost 4 bases and 6 bases, there was a span of 15 bases. Per germline, CDR1 LGHNA and CDR2 YNFKEQ. For the CDR3, the DNA is TGTGCCAGCAGCCGCGCTCTGGAGGGGGCTGAAGCTTTCTTT. Translating gives CASSRALEGAEAFF.

The chain links TRBV7-3 to TRBJ2-1, with D tentatively TRBD2 (6 bases). CDR1 SGHTA and CDR2 FQGTGA come from the germline V gene. The CDR3 has 14 amino acids. Trimming left V 7 bases short and J 8 bases short, with 18 bases between. CDR3 sequence (DNA): TGTGCCAGCACCCGAGGAGGAGGGTATGATGAGCAGTTCTTC. This gives the protein CASTRGGGYDEQFF.

The rearrangement joins TRBV20-1 to TRBJ2-7, with D unresolved. Germline V gene lookup returns CDR1 DFQATT and CDR2 SNEGSKA (reference sequence). This CDR3 has 13 residues. Trimming removed 1 base at V and 2 bases at J, with 9 bases between. In DNA, the CDR3 is TGCAGTGCTAGAGGGACCTATACCTACGAGCAGTACTTC. It codes for CSARGTYTYEQYF.

This clonotype was seen a handful of times. The chain links TRBV20-1 to TRBJ1-4, with a weak D call TRBD1 (5 bases). CDR3 length equals 17 residues. V was pared by 2 bases and J by 0 bases, with 16 bases between. Germline V gives CDR1 DFQATT, CDR2 SNEGSKA (reference sequence). DNA of the CDR3: TGCAGTGCTAGACCCTCGGAGGGACTAGCAACTAATGAAAAACTGTTTTTT. Translating it yields CSARPSEGLATNEKLFF.

The J gene is TRBJ1-1, the V gene TRBV2, with 7 bases aligning to TRBD1. Per germline, CDR1 SNHLY and CDR2 FYNNEI. The CDR3 runs to 15 residues. After removal of 9 bases from V and 4 bases from J, the junction contained 14 bases not matched to a gene. The CDR3 DNA sequence: TGTGCCAGGAGGCCGGGACAGCTAATTTCCACTGAAGCTTTCTTT. Its translation: CARRPGQLISTEAFF.

This clonotype has just a few counts. V usage is TRBV4-2 and J usage is TRBJ1-3; possibly TRBD1 for D (5 bases). V gave up 1 base and J gave up 4 bases, with 8 bases separating them. CDR1 and CDR2 (germline): LGHNA, YNFKEQ. The CDR3 length is 14 residues. CDR3 DNA: TGTGCCAGCAGCCAAGGGGGCGCAGGAAACACCATATATTTT. Residues: CASSQGGAGNTIYF.

The V call is TRBV6-2 or TRBV6-3, the J call TRBJ2-1; D is unresolved. The germline V gene encodes CDR1 MNHEY and CDR2 SVGEGT. Trimming cost V 2 bases and J 14 bases, with 13 bases left between them. This CDR3 is 12 amino acids long. CDR3 bases: TGTGCCAGCAGTTACATGCCCGCGTTGGAGTTCTTC. It yields the protein CASSYMPALEFF.

This clonotype appeared many times. V is TRBV7-6 and J is TRBJ1-4; 8 bases are a match to TRBD1. This CDR3 region has 15 residues. Trimming at V came to 1 base and at J to 7 bases, leaving 5 bases not matched to a gene. Germline-derived CDR1 and CDR2 are SGHVS and FNYEAQ. CDR3 nucleotides: TGTGCCAGCAGCTTAGTGGCACAGGGGGGTGAAAAACTGTTTTTT. The encoded protein is CASSLVAQGGEKLFF.

The chain uses TRBV5-4 and TRBJ2-5; D not resolved. Germline CDR1 reads SGHNT; CDR2 reads YYREEE (reference sequence). Trimming removed 4 bases from V and 7 bases from J, with 14 bases in between. The CDR3 is 13 amino acids. CDR3 sequence reads: CASSPFPWGTQYF. The CDR3 DNA reads TGTGCCAGCAGCCCTTTCCCTTGGGGGACCCAGTACTTC.

This clonotype appeared a few times. This chain joins TRBV20-1 and TRBJ2-6; 7 bases fit TRBD1. The CDR3 sequence is 16 residues long. Germline V CDR1 and CDR2: DFQATT, SNEGSKA (reference sequence). Trimming removed 3 bases from V and 0 bases from J; junction bases left unmatched: 5. The CDR3 DNA reads TGCAGTGCTAGGGGGACAGCGCGCTCTGGGGCCAACGTCCTGACTTTC. It encodes CSARGTARSGANVLTF.

J is TRBJ2-3 and V is TRBV11-1; the match to TRBD2 covers 8 bases. V lost 4 bases, J lost 0 bases, and 6 bases stayed unmatched. This CDR3 has 16 residues. Germline-derived CDR1 and CDR2 are SGHAT and FQDESV (reference sequence). CDR3 sequence reads: CASSSGTRTSTDTQYF. As DNA, the CDR3 is TGTGCCAGCAGCTCCGGGACTAGAACTAGCACAGATACGCAGTATTTT.

A few counts support this clonotype. The V gene is TRBV5-1, the J gene TRBJ2-1; 8 bases are shared with TRBD2. Losses at the gene ends were 0 bases for V and 8 bases for J; bases not matched to a gene: 7. This CDR3 is built from 15 residues. Germline V lookup: CDR1 SGHRS, CDR2 YFSETQ. Here the CDR3 reads CASSLAGLAPDEQFF. The CDR3 DNA follows: TGCGCCAGCAGCTTGGCCGGACTAGCTCCGGATGAGCAGTTCTTC. The full variable domain, in which reference TRBV5-1 and TRBJ2-1 provide the parts outside the CDR3, is KAGVTQTPRYLIKTRGQQVTLSCSPISGHRSVSWYQQTPGQGLQFLFEYFSETQRNKGNFPGRFSGRQFSNSRSEMNVSTLELGDSALYLCASSLAGLAPDEQFFGPGTRLTVL.

Comments on this clonotype: Here the CDR3 omits its conserved ending phenylalanine or tryptophan, so a read error is the likely source. The chain recombines TRBV12-3 or TRBV12-4 with TRBJ2-3, with D possibly being TRBD2 (5 bases). V was shortened by 5 bases and J by 2 bases, with 11 bases between the two germline ends. This CDR3 is built from 14 residues. The CDR3 spells CASSARDYTDTQYY. As DNA, the CDR3 is TGTGCCAGCAGTGCTAGAGACTACACAGATACGCAGTATTAT.

This clonotype was detected a few times. This chain connects TRBV12-3 or TRBV12-4 to TRBJ1-3; 8 bases agree with TRBD1. The CDR3 runs 15 residues. The J segment lost 9 bases and the V segment lost 4 bases, leaving 11 bases of the junction unmatched. This CDR3 is CASSYPGQGVGTIYF. CDR3 nucleotide sequence: TGTGCCAGCAGTTATCCCGGACAGGGTGTCGGCACCATATATTTT.

CDR3 loop: CSARDQLAFREQFF. The CDR3 region has the DNA TGCAGTGCTAGAGATCAACTAGCTTTCCGCGAGCAGTTCTTC. This chain joins TRBV20-1 and TRBJ2-1, with a possible D match to TRBD2 (6 bases). V dropped 0 bases and J dropped 10 bases, with 16 bases sitting between them. The CDR3 sequence is 14 residues long. Looked up from germline, CDR1 is DFQATT and CDR2 is SNEGSKA (reference sequence).

This clonotype turned up a few times. The chain uses TRBV27 and TRBJ1-6; 7 nucleotides agree with TRBD1. Germline V gene lookup returns CDR1 MNHEY and CDR2 SMNVEV (reference sequence). Losses at the gene ends were 5 bases for V and 11 bases for J; bases not matched to a gene: 15. CDR3 length equals 16 residues. CDR3 sequence reads: CASSRFGQDGRTPLHF. CDR3 sequence (DNA): TGTGCCAGCAGTCGCTTCGGACAGGACGGGAGAACACCCCTCCACTTT.

This clonotype was counted at least ten times. V is TRBV20-1 and J is TRBJ1-2, with D possibly being TRBD1 (5 bases). V was trimmed by 4 bases and J by 4 bases, leaving 13 bases between them. This CDR3 comprises 13 residues. Germline V gene sequence: CDR1 DFQATT, CDR2 SNEGSKA (reference sequence). The CDR3: CSAIQQVFYGYTF. CDR3 nucleotides: TGCAGTGCTATTCAACAGGTCTTCTATGGCTACACCTTC.

The chain joins TRBV5-6 to TRBJ2-3, with 8 positions matching TRBD2. There are 16 residues in the CDR3. CDR1 and CDR2 (germline): SGHDT, YYEEEE. With V trimmed by 0 bases and J by 7 bases, 10 bases remained unmatched. CDR3 residues: CASSLGSGSSGNTQYF. The CDR3 coding sequence is TGTGCCAGCAGCTTGGGGAGCGGGAGTTCAGGAAATACGCAGTATTTT. The full variable domain, in which reference TRBV5-6 and TRBJ2-3 provide the parts outside the CDR3, is DAGVTQSPTHLIKTRGQQVTLRCSPKSGHDTVSWYQQALGQGPQFIFQYYEEEERQRGNFPDRFSGHQFPNYSSELNVNALLLGDSALYLCASSLGSGSSGNTQYFGPGTRLTVL.